A selection of T cell receptor beta chains follows, all from one sample in a study of T cell repertoires in cytomegalovirus infection. Antigen specificity for these receptors is unknown. TCRdb redid the calling of the reads with MiXCR, one entry per CDR3 protein. The data contain around 100,000 distinct CDR3 sequences, 30% to 35% of them singletons. The sample was CD8+ T cells from cultured PBMCs, taken from culture after CMV antigen stimulation. The receptors were gathered from a human donor in good health (CMV status not recorded). Some clones in this sample may be carry-over from other donors' samples. Both conserved end residues are part of each CDR3. Each record gives: CDR3 protein, CDR3 DNA, V gene, J gene, D gene, clone size. D genes are given only for firm matches. Clone sizes are given selectively: once, few, many, or a class where the clone is expanded.

CSAEASNYGYTF,TGCAGTGCTGAGGCCTCTAACTATGGCTACACCTTC,TRBV20-1,TRBJ1-2,NA,NA
CASSGQGDYNEQFF,TGTGCCAGCAGCGGACAGGGGGACTACAATGAGCAGTTCTTC,TRBV12-3/TRBV12-4,TRBJ2-1,TRBD1,few
CASSSNYFLGQLLTDTQYF,TGTGCCAGCAGTTCAAACTATTTTCTGGGACAGCTCCTCACAGATACGCAGTATTTT,TRBV11-2,TRBJ2-3,TRBD1,few
CASSMGGDPLGYEQYF,TGTGCCAGTAGCATGGGAGGGGACCCCTTGGGCTACGAGCAGTACTTC,TRBV19,TRBJ2-7,TRBD2,NA
CASSYSTTTEGGQFF,TGTGCCAGCAGTTACTCGACGACAACCGAGGGAGGGCAGTTCTTC,TRBV6-5,TRBJ2-1,NA,NA
CASSLESGSLYEQFF,TGTGCCAGCAGCTTAGAGAGTGGGTCGTTGTATGAGCAGTTCTTC,TRBV7-8,TRBJ2-1,NA,many
CASGGESTDTQYF,TGTGCCTCCGGGGGGGAAAGCACAGATACGCAGTATTTT,TRBV5-4,TRBJ2-3,TRBD2,NA
CASSSLRDRETAEAFF,TGTGCCAGCAGCTCGTTACGGGACAGGGAAACCGCTGAAGCTTTCTTT,TRBV13,TRBJ1-1,TRBD1,few
CASSYRTSGLLTTDTQYF,TGTGCCAGCAGCTATCGGACTAGCGGCCTCTTAACCACAGATACGCAGTATTTT,TRBV7-2,TRBJ2-3,TRBD2,many
CASSYSGQSYEQYF,TGTGCCAGCAGTTACTCCGGACAGTCCTACGAGCAGTACTTC,TRBV6-5,TRBJ2-7,NA,NA
CASSPSRTAGIYGYTF,TGTGCCAGCAGTCCCTCCAGGACAGCGGGAATTTATGGCTACACCTTC,TRBV27,TRBJ1-2,NA,NA
CASSQRHRSQETQYF,TGTGCCAGCAGCCAACGACATCGCAGCCAAGAGACCCAGTACTTC,TRBV7-6,TRBJ2-5,NA,NA
CASSLVDGGAPEDTQYF,TGTGCCAGCAGCTTGGTTGACGGGGGGGCACCGGAGGATACGCAGTATTTT,TRBV5-5,TRBJ2-3,TRBD2,NA
CASSSTTSPDTQYF,TGTGCCAGCAGTTCCACAACCTCCCCAGATACGCAGTATTTT,TRBV12-3/TRBV12-4,TRBJ2-3,NA,few
CASSLELLSGANVLTF,TGTGCCAGCAGCTTGGAACTTCTCTCTGGGGCCAACGTCCTGACTTTC,TRBV5-6,TRBJ2-6,NA,few
CASSTGQPLNTGELFF,TGTGCCAGCAGCACGGGACAGCCCTTGAACACCGGGGAGCTGTTTTTT,TRBV28,TRBJ2-2,TRBD1,few
CASSGQVRGGYTF,TGTGCCAGCAGTGGACAGGTTCGGGGTGGCTACACCTTC,TRBV11-2,TRBJ1-2,TRBD1,many
CASSSFGGAETQYF,TGTGCCAGCAGCTCCTTTGGGGGCGCGGAGACCCAGTACTTC,TRBV7-3,TRBJ2-5,NA,NA
CASSRTGAQYQETQYF,TGTGCCAGCAGCCGGACAGGGGCTCAGTACCAAGAGACCCAGTACTTC,TRBV11-2,TRBJ2-5,TRBD1,few
CASSLGDTDTQYF,TGTGCCAGCAGCTTAGGGGACACAGATACGCAGTATTTT,TRBV7-9,TRBJ2-3,NA,few
CASSFYRQVNSYEQYF,TGTGCCAGCAGTTTCTACCGACAGGTCAACTCCTACGAGCAGTACTTC,TRBV27,TRBJ2-7,NA,NA
CASSFSWEKLFF,TGTGCCAGCAGCTTTTCCTGGGAAAAACTGTTTTTT,TRBV7-9,TRBJ1-4,NA,few
CASSYRGGHNEQFF,TGTGCCAGCAGTTATCGGGGGGGCCATAATGAGCAGTTCTTC,TRBV12-3/TRBV12-4,TRBJ2-1,TRBD2,few
CASSPDHSYEQYF,TGTGCCAGCAGCCCCGATCATTCCTACGAGCAGTACTTC,TRBV11-1,TRBJ2-7,NA,few
CASSQETGGWSYNEQFF,TGTGCCAGCAGCCAAGAAACGGGGGGCTGGTCCTACAATGAGCAGTTCTTC,TRBV14,TRBJ2-1,NA,few
CAISEVGTITDTQYF,TGTGCCATCAGTGAAGTCGGGACTATCACAGATACGCAGTATTTT,TRBV10-3,TRBJ2-3,TRBD2,NA
CASIDSPGGWTGELFF,TGTGCCAGCATCGATAGCCCTGGGGGCTGGACCGGGGAGCTGTTTTTT,TRBV7-9,TRBJ2-2,NA,NA
CATSDLLKDSLATNEKLFF,TGTGCCACCAGTGATTTGCTGAAGGACAGCCTGGCAACTAATGAAAAACTGTTTTTT,TRBV24-1,TRBJ1-4,NA,NA
CASSLGVGQLPEAYNEQFF,TGTGCCAGCAGCTTAGGAGTGGGACAGCTCCCCGAGGCCTACAATGAGCAGTTCTTC,TRBV7-2,TRBJ2-1,TRBD1,few
CASSPNYEQYF,TGTGCCAGCAGCCCCAACTACGAGCAGTACTTC,TRBV7-2,TRBJ2-7,NA,NA
CASSLGTGADTQYF,TGTGCCAGCAGCTTAGGGACAGGGGCAGATACGCAGTATTTT,TRBV7-8,TRBJ2-3,TRBD1,many
CASSSSGQRPDYEQYF,TGTGCCAGCAGTTCCTCCGGTCAGCGGCCGGACTACGAGCAGTACTTC,TRBV6-5,TRBJ2-7,NA,few
CASSYHSGNQPQHF,TGTGCCAGCAGTTACCATTCAGGAAATCAGCCCCAGCATTTT,TRBV28,TRBJ1-5,NA,few
CASSFSVLDPGSYEQYF,TGTGCCAGCAGCTTCTCAGTACTGGACCCAGGTAGTTACGAGCAGTACTTC,TRBV11-1,TRBJ2-7,NA,few
CASLTLRRGPYEQYF,TGTGCCAGCCTAACCCTACGCAGGGGGCCCTACGAGCAGTACTTC,TRBV28,TRBJ2-7,TRBD1,NA
CASSPAGGIYGYTF,TGTGCCAGCAGCCCCGCGGGGGGGATTTATGGCTACACCTTC,TRBV7-9,TRBJ1-2,NA,NA
CASSLGGQGYYNEQFF,TGTGCCAGCAGCTTGGGGGGACAGGGGTATTACAATGAGCAGTTCTTC,TRBV5-6,TRBJ2-1,TRBD1,NA
CASSHPGGTSGGYRIDEQFF,TGCGCCAGCAGCCACCCAGGGGGGACTAGCGGGGGGTACCGAATAGATGAGCAGTTCTTC,TRBV4-1,TRBJ2-1,TRBD2,NA
CASSSPQGPPQYF,TGTGCCAGCAGCTCCCCCCAGGGACCTCCGCAGTATTTT,TRBV9,TRBJ2-3,NA,few
CASSSRTGTYEQYF,TGTGCCAGCAGCAGCCGGACAGGAACCTACGAGCAGTACTTC,TRBV11-1,TRBJ2-7,TRBD1,NA
CASSLGNLQGGDYGYTF,TGTGCCAGCAGCTTAGGCAACCTACAGGGTGGAGACTATGGCTACACCTTC,TRBV7-8,TRBJ1-2,NA,many
CASSQAGRPSSGNTIYF,TGTGCCAGCAGCCAAGCAGGCAGGCCGAGCTCTGGAAACACCATATATTTT,TRBV3-1,TRBJ1-3,NA,few
CASSYSRNEQFF,TGTGCCAGCAGTTACTCGCGGAATGAGCAGTTCTTC,TRBV6-6,TRBJ2-1,NA,few
CASSIRQGFAYNEQFF,TGTGCCAGCTCAATCAGACAGGGGTTCGCCTACAATGAGCAGTTCTTC,TRBV18,TRBJ2-1,TRBD1,NA
CASSYPGGAGEHGYTF,TGTGCCAGCAGTTACCCTGGGGGGGCCGGGGAGCATGGCTACACCTTC,TRBV6-6,TRBJ1-2,NA,once
CASMRLIQGASFYGYTF,TGTGCCAGCATGAGGTTGATACAGGGGGCATCTTTCTATGGCTACACCTTC,TRBV6-8,TRBJ1-2,TRBD1,NA
CASSSYQDRADTQYF,TGTGCCAGCAGTTCCTACCAGGACAGGGCAGATACGCAGTATTTT,TRBV27,TRBJ2-3,TRBD1,NA
CASSYSGQDFSGELFF,TGTGCCAGCAGTTACTCCGGGCAGGATTTTTCCGGGGAGCTGTTTTTT,TRBV6-5,TRBJ2-2,NA,once
CASSASIADGSYNEQFF,TGTGCCAGCAGCGCTAGTATTGCAGACGGCTCCTACAATGAGCAGTTCTTC,TRBV9,TRBJ2-1,NA,once